Below are 21 T cell receptor beta chains sequenced from a single sample in a study of T cells expressing NK-cell markers. TCRdb processed the 5' RACE reads again and assigns one entry to each CDR3 protein, with no DNA. The specimen's table records around 260,000 distinct CDR3 sequences. Sample: blood T cells: a sorted CD56 or NKG2C T cell subset, CD4+ or CD8+ T cells, or bulk PBMC T cells (not recorded which). The receptors originated from a woman between 18 and 70 years old in good health.

The genes are TRBV4-1 and TRBJ1-5. The CDR3 runs to 15 residues. The germline V gene encodes CDR1 MGHRA and CDR2 YSYEKL. The CDR3 here is CASSQDRGGYQPQHF.

The chain couples TRBV20-1 to TRBJ2-2; no DNA is available, so the TRBD2 call from TCRdb remains unchecked. The CDR3 is 14 amino acids. CDR1 DFQATT and CDR2 SNEGSKA come from the germline V gene (reference sequence). The CDR3 protein is CSAARTSGTGELFF.

The chain links TRBV18 to TRBJ1-2; with no DNA, the TCRdb D assignment of TRBD1 cannot be verified. The CDR3 runs to 17 residues. From germline, CDR1 is KGHSH and CDR2 LQKENI. The CDR3 region is CASSPPNNGQGNYGYTF.

The rearrangement links TRBV20-1 to TRBJ1-6; TCRdb's assignment of TRBD1 cannot be checked, as there is no DNA. CDR1 and CDR2 from the germline V gene are DFQATT and SNEGSKA (reference sequence). This CDR3 is 13 amino acids long. CDR3 sequence: CSARLGEDSPLHF.

This chain connects TRBV14 to TRBJ1-5. CDR1 and CDR2 (germline): SGHDN, FVKESK. The CDR3 spans 13 residues. CDR3 protein: CASSLRTDQPQHF.

The rearrangement joins TRBV7-2 to TRBJ2-5; the D call from TCRdb, TRBD2, cannot be confirmed without DNA. Germline loops: CDR1 SGHTA, CDR2 FQGNSA. The CDR3 contains 16 residues. The CDR3 spells CASTPHGLAGVETQYF.

This chain connects TRBV3-1 to TRBJ2-7; TCRdb returns TRBD1, unconfirmable since there is no DNA. Germline V CDR1 and CDR2: LGHDT, YNNKEL (reference sequence). The CDR3 covers 15 residues. CDR3 region: CASSRSGQGFYEQYF.

This chain uses TRBV9 with TRBJ2-3; TCRdb lists TRBD2, though no DNA is available to test this call. The CDR3 extends over 18 amino acids. Per the germline V gene, CDR1 is SGDLS and CDR2 is YYNGEE. The CDR3 protein is CASSVLAGALSSTDTQYF. The full variable domain, rest sourced from reference TRBV9 and TRBJ2-3, is DSGVTQTPKHLITATGQRVTLRCSPRSGDLSVYWYQQSLDQGLQFLIQYYNGEERAKGNILERFSAQQFPDLHSELNLSSLELGDSALYFCASSVLAGALSSTDTQYFGPGTRLTVL.

The chain uses TRBV10-3 and TRBJ2-2; TCRdb gives TRBD2 as the D gene, but with no DNA this cannot be confirmed. The germline CDR1 and CDR2 sequences are ENHRY and SYGVKD. The CDR3 is made up of 13 amino acids. The CDR3 loop reads CAFRSGEFGELFF.

The genes are TRBV14 and TRBJ1-5; the D call of TRBD1 rests on TCRdb alone, since no DNA is present to check it. The CDR3 runs 17 residues. CDR1 and CDR2 (germline): SGHDN, FVKESK. CDR3 sequence: CASSQDRASHPNQPQHF.

The rearrangement links TRBV7-2 to TRBJ2-3; checking the TCRdb D call of TRBD2 is not possible without DNA. CDR3 size: 16 residues. Germline values: CDR1 SGHTA, CDR2 FQGNSA. This CDR3 is CASSPGSLAGTDTQYF.

This rearrangement joins TRBV21-1 to TRBJ2-7; TCRdb picks TRBD2, but there is no DNA to check that call. TRBV21-1 is tagged as a pseudogene. This CDR3 comprises 17 residues. The CDR3 reads CAKKNPKRREAPDEQYF.

CDR3: CASSLVGTGGRTF. The rearrangement uses TRBV3-1 and TRBJ1-2; TCRdb picks TRBD1, but there is no DNA to check that call. The CDR3 covers 13 residues. CDR1 is LGHDT, CDR2 YNNKEL, per germline (reference sequence).

The CDR3 is CASSQDLTSSYEQYF. The chain links TRBV4-3 to TRBJ2-7. The germline gives CDR1 LGHNA, CDR2 YSLEER. The CDR3 contains 15 residues.

This chain uses TRBV5-1 with TRBJ1-1; TCRdb's assignment of TRBD1 cannot be checked, as there is no DNA. The CDR3 sequence is 14 residues long. CDR1 is SGHRS and CDR2 is YFSETQ in the germline V gene. CDR3 sequence: CASSTTGGNTEAFF.

The chain links TRBV18 to TRBJ1-5. This CDR3 has 15 residues. Germline CDR1 is KGHSH and CDR2 is LQKENI. The CDR3 region is CASSPPAVAPQPQHF.

The chain has TRBV4-2 and TRBJ2-5; TCRdb's D call of TRBD2 is untestable without DNA. CDR3 size: 19 residues. CDR1 is LGHNA and CDR2 is YNFKEQ in the germline V gene. This CDR3 reads CASSQTQGTSLRKPETQYF.

V and J are TRBV10-3 and TRBJ2-3; without DNA, the TCRdb call of TRBD1 cannot be checked. CDR3 size: 18 residues. In germline, CDR1 is ENHRY, CDR2 SYGVKD. The CDR3 here is CAISEPIGISTSLDTQYF.

This sequence joins TRBV28 and TRBJ1-2; TCRdb proposes TRBD1, but this gene call is untestable without DNA. The CDR3 contains 13 residues. Germline CDR1 is MDHEN and CDR2 is SYDVKM. CDR3 region: CASTLQGAYGYTF.

This chain connects TRBV5-1 to TRBJ2-7; TCRdb names TRBD2, which stays unverified in the absence of DNA. Germline CDR1 reads SGHRS; CDR2 reads YFSETQ. The CDR3 runs 16 residues. The CDR3 loop reads CASSKGLAGGSYEQYF.

The gene calls are TRBV28 and TRBJ1-1; TCRdb picks TRBD1, but there is no DNA to check that call. The V gene's germline CDR1 is MDHEN and CDR2 SYDVKM. The CDR3 runs to 14 residues. Here the CDR3 reads CASRGPGGNTEAFF. Based on the CDR3 plus reference TRBV28 and TRBJ1-1, the full variable domain is DVKVTQSSRYLVKRTGEKVFLECVQDMDHENMFWYRQDPGLGLRLIYFSYDVKMKEKGDIPEGYSVSREKKERFSLILESASTNQTSMYLCASRGPGGNTEAFFGQGTRLTVV.